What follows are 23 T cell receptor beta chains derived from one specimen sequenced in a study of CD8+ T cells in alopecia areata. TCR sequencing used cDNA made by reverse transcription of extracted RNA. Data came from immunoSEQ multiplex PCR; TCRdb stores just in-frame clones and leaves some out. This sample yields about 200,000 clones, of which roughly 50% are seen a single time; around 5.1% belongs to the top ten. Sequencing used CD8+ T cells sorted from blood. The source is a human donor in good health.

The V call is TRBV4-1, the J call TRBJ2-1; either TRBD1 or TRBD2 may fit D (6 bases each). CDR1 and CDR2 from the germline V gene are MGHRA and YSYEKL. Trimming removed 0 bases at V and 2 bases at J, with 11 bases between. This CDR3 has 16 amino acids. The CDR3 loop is CASSQDSGGAYNEQFF. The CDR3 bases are TGCGCCAGCAGCCAAGATTCCGGGGGCGCCTACAATGAGCAGTTCTTC.

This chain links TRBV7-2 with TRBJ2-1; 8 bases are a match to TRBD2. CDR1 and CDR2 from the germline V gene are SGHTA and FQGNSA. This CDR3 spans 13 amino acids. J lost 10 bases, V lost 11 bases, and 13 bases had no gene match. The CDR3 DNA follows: TGTGCCGGACAGAGGCGGGGGGATAGGGAGCAGTTCTTC. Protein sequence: CAGQRRGDREQFF.

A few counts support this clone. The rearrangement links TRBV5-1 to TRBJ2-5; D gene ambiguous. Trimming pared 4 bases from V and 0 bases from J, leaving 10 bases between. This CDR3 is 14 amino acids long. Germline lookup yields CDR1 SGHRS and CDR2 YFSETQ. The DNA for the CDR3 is TGCGCCAGCAGCGTGACCGAGTACCAAGAGACCCAGTACTTC. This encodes CASSVTEYQETQYF. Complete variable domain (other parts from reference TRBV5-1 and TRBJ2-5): KAGVTQTPRYLIKTRGQQVTLSCSPISGHRSVSWYQQTPGQGLQFLFEYFSETQRNKGNFPGRFSGRQFSNSRSEMNVSTLELGDSALYLCASSVTEYQETQYFGPGTRLLVL.

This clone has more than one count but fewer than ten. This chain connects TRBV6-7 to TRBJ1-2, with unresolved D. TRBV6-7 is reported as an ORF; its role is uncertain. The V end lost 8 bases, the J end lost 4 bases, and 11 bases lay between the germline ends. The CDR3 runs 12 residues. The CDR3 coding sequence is TGTGCCAGCCTAACCCCTAGCTATGGCTACACCTTC. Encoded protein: CASLTPSYGYTF.

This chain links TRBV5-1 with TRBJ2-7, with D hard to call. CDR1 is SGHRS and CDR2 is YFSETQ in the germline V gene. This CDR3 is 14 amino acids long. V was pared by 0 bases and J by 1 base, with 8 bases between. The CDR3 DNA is TGCGCCAGCAGCTTGGCCTTGACATCCTACGAGCAGTACTTC. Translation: CASSLALTSYEQYF.

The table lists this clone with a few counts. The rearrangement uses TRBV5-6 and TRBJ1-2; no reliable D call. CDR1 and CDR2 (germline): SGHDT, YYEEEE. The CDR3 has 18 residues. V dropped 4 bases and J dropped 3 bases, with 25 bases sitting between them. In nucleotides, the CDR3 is TGTGCCAGCAGCGGGAAGAGACCGATCATTCCCAGCGACTATGGCTACACCTTC. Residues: CASSGKRPIIPSDYGYTF. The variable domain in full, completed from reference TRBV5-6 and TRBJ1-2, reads DAGVTQSPTHLIKTRGQQVTLRCSPKSGHDTVSWYQQALGQGPQFIFQYYEEEERQRGNFPDRFSGHQFPNYSSELNVNALLLGDSALYLCASSGKRPIIPSDYGYTFGSGTRLTVV.

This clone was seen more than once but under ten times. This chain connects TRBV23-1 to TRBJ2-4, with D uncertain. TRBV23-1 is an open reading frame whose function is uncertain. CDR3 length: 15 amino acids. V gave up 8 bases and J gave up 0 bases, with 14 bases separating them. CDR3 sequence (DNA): TGCGCCAGCCCTCCTGGATGTCTAGCCAAAAACATTCAGTACTTC. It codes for CASPPGCLAKNIQYF.

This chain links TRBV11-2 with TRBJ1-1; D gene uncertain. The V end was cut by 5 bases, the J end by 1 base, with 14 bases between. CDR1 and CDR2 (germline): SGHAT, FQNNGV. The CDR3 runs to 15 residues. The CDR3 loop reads CASSALGFTNTEAFF. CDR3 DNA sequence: TGTGCCAGCAGCGCGTTAGGGTTTACGAACACTGAAGCTTTCTTT.

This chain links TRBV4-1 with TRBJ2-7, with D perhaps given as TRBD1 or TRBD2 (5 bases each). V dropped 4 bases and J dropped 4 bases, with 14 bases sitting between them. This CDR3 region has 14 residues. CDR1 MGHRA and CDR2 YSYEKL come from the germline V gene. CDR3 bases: TGCGCCAGCAGCCCCTCGAGGGGATCATACGAGCAGTACTTC. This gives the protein CASSPSRGSYEQYF.

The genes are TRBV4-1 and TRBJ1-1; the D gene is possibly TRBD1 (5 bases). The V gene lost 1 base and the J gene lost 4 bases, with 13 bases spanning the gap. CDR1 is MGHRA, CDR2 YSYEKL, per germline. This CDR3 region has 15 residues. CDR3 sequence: CASSQAEGSGTEAFF. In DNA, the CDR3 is TGCGCCAGCAGCCAAGCGGAGGGGTCGGGCACTGAAGCTTTCTTT.

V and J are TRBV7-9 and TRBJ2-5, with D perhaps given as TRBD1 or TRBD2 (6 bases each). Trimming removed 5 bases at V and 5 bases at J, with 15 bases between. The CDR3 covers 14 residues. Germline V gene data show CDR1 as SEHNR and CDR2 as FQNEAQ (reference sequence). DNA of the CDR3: TGTGCCAGCAGCCCACCCGGGGGCTACGAGACCCAGTACTTC. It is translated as CASSPPGGYETQYF.

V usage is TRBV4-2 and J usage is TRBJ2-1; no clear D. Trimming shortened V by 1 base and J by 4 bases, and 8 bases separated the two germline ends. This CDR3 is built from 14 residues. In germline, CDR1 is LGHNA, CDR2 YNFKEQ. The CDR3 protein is CASSQVGDYNEQFF. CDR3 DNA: TGTGCCAGCAGCCAAGTAGGCGATTACAATGAGCAGTTCTTC.

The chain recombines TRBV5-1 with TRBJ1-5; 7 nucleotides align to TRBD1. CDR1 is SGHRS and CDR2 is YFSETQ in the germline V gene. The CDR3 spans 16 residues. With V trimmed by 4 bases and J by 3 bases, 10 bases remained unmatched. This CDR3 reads CASSESRGRFNQPQHF. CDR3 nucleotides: TGCGCCAGCAGCGAATCGAGGGGGCGGTTCAATCAGCCCCAGCATTTT.

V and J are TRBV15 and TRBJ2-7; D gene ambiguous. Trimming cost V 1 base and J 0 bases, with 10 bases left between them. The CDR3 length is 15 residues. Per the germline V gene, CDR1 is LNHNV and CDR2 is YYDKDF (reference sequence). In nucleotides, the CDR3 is TGTGCCACCAGCAGAGGCCCGGATTACTCCTACGAGCAGTACTTC. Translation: CATSRGPDYSYEQYF.

The CDR3 DNA sequence: TGTGCCAGCTTCGGGCAGCTCACAGATACGCAGTATTTT. Residues: CASFGQLTDTQYF. This chain joins TRBV7-9 and TRBJ2-3, with no clear D. CDR3 size: 13 residues. Per germline, CDR1 SEHNR and CDR2 FQNEAQ (reference sequence). Trimming removed 8 bases at V and 2 bases at J, with 11 bases between.

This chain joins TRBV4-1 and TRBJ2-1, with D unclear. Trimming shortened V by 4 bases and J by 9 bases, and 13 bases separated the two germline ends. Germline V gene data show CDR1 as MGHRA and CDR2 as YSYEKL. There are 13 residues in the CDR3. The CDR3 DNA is TGCGCCAGCAGCCCCCCATTAACGGGTGAGCAGTTCTTC. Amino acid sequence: CASSPPLTGEQFF.

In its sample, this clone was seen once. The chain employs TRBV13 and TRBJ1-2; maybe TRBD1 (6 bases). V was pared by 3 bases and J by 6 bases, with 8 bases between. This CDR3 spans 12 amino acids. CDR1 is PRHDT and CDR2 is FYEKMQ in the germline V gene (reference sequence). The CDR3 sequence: CASSFRQDGYTF. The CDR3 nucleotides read TGTGCCAGCAGCTTCAGACAGGATGGCTACACCTTC.

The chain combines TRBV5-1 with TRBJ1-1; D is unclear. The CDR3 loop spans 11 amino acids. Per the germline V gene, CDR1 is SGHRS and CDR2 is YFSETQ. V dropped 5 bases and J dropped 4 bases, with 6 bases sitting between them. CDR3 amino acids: CASSGSTEAFF. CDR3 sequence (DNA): TGCGCCAGCAGTGGGAGCACTGAAGCTTTCTTT.

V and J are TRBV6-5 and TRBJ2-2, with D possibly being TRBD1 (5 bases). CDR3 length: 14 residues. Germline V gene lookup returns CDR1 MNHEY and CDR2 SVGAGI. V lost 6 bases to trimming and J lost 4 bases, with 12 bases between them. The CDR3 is CASREPGITGELFF. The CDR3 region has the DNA TGTGCCAGCAGGGAGCCAGGGATCACCGGGGAGCTGTTTTTT.

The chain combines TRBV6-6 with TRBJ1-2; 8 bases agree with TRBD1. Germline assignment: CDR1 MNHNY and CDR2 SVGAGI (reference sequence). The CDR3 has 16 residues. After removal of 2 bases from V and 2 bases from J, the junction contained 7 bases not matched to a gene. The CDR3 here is CASSYVTGAPNYGYTF. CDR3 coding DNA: TGTGCCAGCAGTTACGTGACAGGGGCCCCCAACTATGGCTACACCTTC.

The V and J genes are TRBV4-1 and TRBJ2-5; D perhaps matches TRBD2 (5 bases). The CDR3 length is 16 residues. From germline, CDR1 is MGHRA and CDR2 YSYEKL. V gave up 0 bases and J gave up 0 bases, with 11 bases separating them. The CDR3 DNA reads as TGCGCCAGCAGCCAAGACTTCGGGGATTACCAAGAGACCCAGTACTTC. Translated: CASSQDFGDYQETQYF.

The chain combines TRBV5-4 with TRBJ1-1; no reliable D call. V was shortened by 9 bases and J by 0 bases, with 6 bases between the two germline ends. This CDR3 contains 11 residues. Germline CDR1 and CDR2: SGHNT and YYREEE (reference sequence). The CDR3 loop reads CATYLNTEAFF. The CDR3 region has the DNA TGTGCCACTTACCTGAACACTGAAGCTTTCTTT.

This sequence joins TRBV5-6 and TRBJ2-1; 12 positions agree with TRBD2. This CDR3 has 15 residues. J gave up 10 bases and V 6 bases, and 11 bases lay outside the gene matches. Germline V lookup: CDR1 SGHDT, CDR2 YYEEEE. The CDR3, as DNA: TGTGCCAGCATACCGACTAGCGGGGGCCGGGAGGAGCAGTTCTTC. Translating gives CASIPTSGGREEQFF.